This passage covers 22 T cell receptor beta chains from one sample sequenced in a study of blood T cells in healthy people across ages. The use of a sample-barcoded 5' primer and a J-beta primer mix characterized a second PCR of about 7 to 12 cycles. TCRdb recomputed calls from the 5' RACE reads with MiXCR, one row per CDR3 protein. Here the sample spans approximately 810,000 distinct CDR3 sequences, around 28% being singletons. Sequencing input: blood. Source of these receptors: a woman older than 75 in good health.

This clonotype was detected a few times. The V call is TRBV27, the J call TRBJ1-6, with 12 bases identical to TRBD1. CDR3 length equals 15 residues. CDR1 MNHEY and CDR2 SMNVEV come from the germline V gene (reference sequence). V shed 10 bases and J 7 bases; nucleotides not matched to a gene: 8. The CDR3 sequence: CATRGQGAFNSPLHF. The DNA for the CDR3 is TGTGCCACCCGGGGACAGGGGGCTTTCAATTCACCCCTCCACTTT.

The rearrangement joins TRBV6-6 to TRBJ1-2; D is unclear. V shed 5 bases and J shed 6 bases, with 4 bases lying between them. The germline CDR1 and CDR2 sequences are MNHNY and SVGAGI (reference sequence). The CDR3 is 10 residues long. The CDR3 is CASSRDGYTF. In DNA, the CDR3 is TGTGCCAGCAGTAGGGATGGCTACACCTTC.

The chain has TRBV9 and TRBJ2-2, with D possibly matching TRBD1 (6 bases). CDR1 SGDLS and CDR2 YYNGEE come from the germline V gene. CDR3 length equals 16 residues. The V end lost 0 bases, the J end lost 3 bases, and 12 bases lay between the germline ends. The CDR3 nucleotides are TGTGCCAGCAGCGTAGAGGGGGTATGGGACACCGGGGAGCTGTTTTTT. Translation: CASSVEGVWDTGELFF.

Comment on this clonotype: Germline and junction disagree at one end, which may indicate a read error. The chain recombines TRBV28 with TRBJ1-1, with a tentative D call TRBD1 (5 bases). Per the germline V gene, CDR1 is MDHEN and CDR2 is SYDVKM. The CDR3 length is 13 residues. The CDR3 protein is CAGSLTAPYEAFF. In DNA, the CDR3 is TGTGCCGGCAGCTTGACAGCACCATATGAAGCTTTCTTT.

V and J are TRBV4-3 and TRBJ1-2, with a possible D match to TRBD1 (5 bases). Germline V gene sequence: CDR1 LGHNA, CDR2 YSLEER. This CDR3 has 13 amino acids. Trimming removed 4 bases at V and 6 bases at J, with 12 bases between. CDR3 protein: CASSPQGGHGYTF. The CDR3 region has the DNA TGCGCCAGCAGCCCCCAGGGAGGGCATGGCTACACCTTC.

Worth noting for this clonotype: A single base separates this from a much larger clone, so it may be a read error. This chain connects TRBV7-9 to TRBJ1-4; D is unresolved. Germline V gene lookup returns CDR1 SEHNR and CDR2 FQNEAQ (reference sequence). The CDR3 sequence is 14 residues long. The CDR3 DNA reads as TGTGCCAGCAGCCCCATTGCAACTAATGATAAACTGTTTTTT. This gives the protein CASSPIATNDKLFF.

About this clonotype itself: This may stem from a read error, because a much larger clone lies one nucleotide away. The chain carries TRBV12-3 or TRBV12-4 and TRBJ2-1; perhaps TRBD2 as D (5 bases). The J call is in doubt because the DNA end fits TRBJ2-7 better. This CDR3 has 17 residues. CDR3 DNA: TGTGCCAGCAGTTCCCTGTTGAGGGCGTCCTCCTACAATGAGCAGTACTTC. Translated: CASSSLLRASSYNEQYF.

This clonotype was picked up a small number of times. This rearrangement joins TRBV6-5 to TRBJ1-1; D is undetermined. Trimming cost V 2 bases and J 2 bases, with 12 bases left between them. Germline CDR1 is MNHEY and CDR2 is SVGAGI. The CDR3 runs to 15 residues. This CDR3 is CASSYHQISNTEAFF. CDR3 nucleotide sequence: TGTGCCAGCAGTTACCACCAAATATCTAACACTGAAGCTTTCTTT.

The sample holds a few counts of this clonotype. This chain connects TRBV13 to TRBJ2-4, with a weak D call TRBD1 (6 bases). Germline V CDR1 and CDR2: PRHDT, FYEKMQ (reference sequence). Trimming removed 7 bases from V and 13 bases from J, with 20 bases in between. CDR3 length: 13 residues. The CDR3 region has the DNA TGTGCCAGCACCCGTCGTGGGGCAGGGGAGCAGTACTTC. As protein: CASTRRGAGEQYF.

This chain links TRBV27 with TRBJ2-2; TRBD2 agrees at 8 bases. CDR1 is MNHEY and CDR2 is SMNVEV in the germline V gene (reference sequence). Losses at the gene ends were 2 bases for V and 3 bases for J; bases not matched to a gene: 5. This CDR3 region has 16 residues. The CDR3 coding sequence is TGTGCCAGCAGTTTACACGGGGGGGCCTACACCGGGGAGCTGTTTTTT. Amino acids: CASSLHGGAYTGELFF.

V gene TRBV6-2 or TRBV6-3 combines with J gene TRBJ2-6; D gene ambiguous. There are 15 residues in the CDR3. Trimming pared 3 bases from V and 4 bases from J, leaving 10 bases between. Germline V gene sequence: CDR1 MNHEY, CDR2 SVGEGT. This CDR3 is CASSYRGEGANVLTF. The DNA for the CDR3 is TGTGCCAGCAGTTATCGCGGCGAGGGGGCCAACGTCCTGACTTTC.

Regarding this clonotype: This could be a read error, since a much larger clone is one nucleotide away. The chain is built from TRBV7-2 and TRBJ2-1; D is uncertain. The J call may be in error: the DNA end matches TRBJ2-7 better. Per germline, CDR1 SGHTA and CDR2 FQGNSA. The CDR3 has 14 amino acids. CDR3 loop: CASSLLSTADEQYF. The DNA for the CDR3 is TGTGCCAGCAGCTTACTGAGTACCGCGGATGAGCAGTACTTC.

In this sample, this clonotype turned up many times. The chain couples TRBV7-9 to TRBJ2-3, with D possibly TRBD2 on 5 matching bases. This CDR3 contains 16 residues. Trimming took off 5 bases at V and 2 bases at J, with 17 bases between the two ends. Germline V lookup: CDR1 SEHNR, CDR2 FQNEAQ (reference sequence). The CDR3 loop reads CASSVRGASSTDTQYF. The DNA of the CDR3 is TGTGCCAGCAGCGTCCGGGGAGCCTCCTCCACAGATACGCAGTATTTT.

This sequence joins TRBV6-5 and TRBJ2-2; D remains unclear. Per germline, CDR1 MNHEY and CDR2 SVGAGI. With 6 bases removed from V and 8 bases from J, the gap between germline ends came to 7 bases. The CDR3 loop spans 11 amino acids. CDR3 bases: TGTGCCAGCAGGGGGATGGGGGAGCTGTTTTTT. Translated, it gives CASRGMGELFF.

With regard to this clonotype: Being one base from a much bigger clone, this may be a read error. The chain is built from TRBV6-6 and TRBJ2-7, with TRBD1 matching 10 bases. CDR1 is MNHNY, CDR2 SVGAGI, per germline (reference sequence). V was clipped by 2 bases and J by 3 bases; unmatched bases: 4. CDR3 length: 15 amino acids. The CDR3 nucleotides are TGTGCCAGCAGTTACCCGGGACAGGGGTTCTACGAGCAGTACTTC. It is translated as CASSYPGQGFYEQYF.

This clonotype was recorded many times. The genes are TRBV30 and TRBJ2-3; D is unclear. V shed 4 bases and J shed 0 bases, with 11 bases lying between them. The CDR3 has 14 amino acids. Germline V lookup: CDR1 GTSNPN, CDR2 SVGIG (reference sequence). CDR3 nucleotide sequence: TGTGCCTGGAACCCAGGCCTGAGCACAGATACGCAGTATTTT. It codes for CAWNPGLSTDTQYF.

In DNA, the CDR3 is TGCGCCAGCAGCCAAATGCAGGGACAGGGCTTCGAGACCCAGTACTTC. The encoded protein is CASSQMQGQGFETQYF. The rearrangement joins TRBV4-1 to TRBJ2-5; 9 nucleotides align to TRBD1. Germline loops: CDR1 MGHRA, CDR2 YSYEKL. V was pared by 2 bases and J by 5 bases, with 9 bases of the junction left unmatched. The CDR3 totals 16 residues.

The chain joins TRBV29-1 to TRBJ2-1, with TRBD1 identical over 8 bases. The DNA end lines up better with TRBJ2-7; the J call may be wrong. CDR1 and CDR2 (germline): SQVTM, ANQGSEA. This CDR3 is built from 14 residues. Written as DNA, the CDR3 is TGCAGCGTTGTAGCAGGGGGCGCGGTAGGCGAGCAGTACTTC. This gives the protein CSVVAGGAVGEQYF.

The chain couples TRBV12-3 or TRBV12-4 to TRBJ2-7; D remains unclear. The CDR3 extends over 15 amino acids. The germline V and J ends were trimmed by 4 bases and 0 bases, with 13 bases remaining between them. This CDR3 is CASSSQGSRSYEQYF. The CDR3 coding sequence is TGTGCCAGCAGTTCCCAAGGGTCGCGCTCCTACGAGCAGTACTTC.

The rearrangement links TRBV7-2 to TRBJ1-4; unclear D gene. V lost 1 base and J 8 bases, leaving 11 bases between the germline ends. Germline V gene sequence: CDR1 SGHTA, CDR2 FQGNSA. This CDR3 contains 14 residues. CDR3 DNA: TGTGCCAGCAGCTTAGGTCCGCGACTGGAAAAACTGTTTTTT. It yields the protein CASSLGPRLEKLFF.

This clonotype was observed many times. J is TRBJ2-3 and V is TRBV7-6; D uncertain. The CDR3 is 14 amino acids. V was cut by 4 bases and J by 4 bases, with 12 bases left in between. CDR1 is SGHVS, CDR2 FNYEAQ, per germline. The DNA for the CDR3 is TGTGCCAGCAGCTCCTCCGGTGAGGCAGATACGCAGTATTTT. As protein: CASSSSGEADTQYF.

This clonotype occurred many times. The chain uses TRBV11-2 and TRBJ2-5; D remains ambiguous. Trimming took off 0 bases at V and 4 bases at J, with 12 bases between the two ends. This CDR3 is built from 15 residues. Germline CDR1 SGHAT, CDR2 FQNNGV. The CDR3 DNA is TGTGCCAGCAGCTTAGACAGGTTTGCCGGAGAGACCCAGTACTTC. Its translation is CASSLDRFAGETQYF.